This is a list of T cell receptor beta chains from one sample in a study of shared T cell receptors in the human thymus. This table comes from immunoSEQ multiplex PCR, and its TCRdb copy is limited to in-frame clones, with some not included. Of 600,000 or so clones in the sample, 87% were seen once. The same sample was also used in a study of human thymus T cells.

Material: thymocytes. These receptors were taken from a boy under two years old with a congenital heart defect. Each CDR3 is given with its conserved first and last residue. D genes are given only for firm matches. Size tells how often a clone was seen (once, few, many) or the class of an expanded clone, and some rows leave it out.

d_gene: TRBD2; abundance: .; j_gene: TRBJ2-1; v_gene: TRBV4-3; CDR3nt: TGCGCCAGCAGCCAAGACCAGGTAGCGGGAGCTAATGAGCAGTTCTTC; CDR3aa: CASSQDQVAGANEQFF
d_gene: .; abundance: .; j_gene: TRBJ2-5; v_gene: TRBV28; CDR3nt: TGTGCCAGCAGTGCTACCGGGGGGCGCCGGGAGACCCAGTACTTC; CDR3aa: CASSATGGRRETQYF
d_gene: .; abundance: .; j_gene: TRBJ2-7; v_gene: TRBV11-2; CDR3nt: TGTGCCAGCAGCCGGGCCCCTAGCGTCTCCTACGAGCAGTACTTC; CDR3aa: CASSRAPSVSYEQYF
d_gene: .; abundance: .; j_gene: TRBJ2-7; v_gene: TRBV27; CDR3nt: TGTGCCAGCAGTCCGGGGACTCCCTCTACCTACGAGCAGTACTTC; CDR3aa: CASSPGTPSTYEQYF
d_gene: .; abundance: .; j_gene: TRBJ2-7; v_gene: TRBV4-3; CDR3nt: TGCGCCAGCAGCCAAGAACACCCTCGCCACGAGCAGTACTTC; CDR3aa: CASSQEHPRHEQYF
d_gene: .; abundance: .; j_gene: TRBJ2-7; v_gene: TRBV12-5; CDR3nt: TGTGCTAGTGGTCCCACAGGGAAGGTCTACGAGCAGTACTTC; CDR3aa: CASGPTGKVYEQYF
d_gene: TRBD1; abundance: .; j_gene: TRBJ2-7; v_gene: TRBV4-2; CDR3nt: TGTGCCAGCAGCCAAGTTCCCCTAAAGGACAGGAGAGGCTACGAGCAGTACTTC; CDR3aa: CASSQVPLKDRRGYEQYF
d_gene: TRBD1; abundance: .; j_gene: TRBJ1-5; v_gene: TRBV9; CDR3nt: TGTGCCAGCAGCGTAGGGGACAGGGCGGATGAGCCCCAGCATTTT; CDR3aa: CASSVGDRADEPQHF
d_gene: TRBD1; abundance: once; j_gene: TRBJ1-2; v_gene: TRBV9; CDR3nt: TGTGCCAGCAGCGTAGAGGGACAGAGACCTAACTATGGCTACACCTTC; CDR3aa: CASSVEGQRPNYGYTF
d_gene: TRBD1; abundance: .; j_gene: TRBJ2-7; v_gene: TRBV11-2; CDR3nt: TGTGCCAGCAGCTCGCGGCAGGACAGGGGGTTCTACGAGCAGTACTTC; CDR3aa: CASSSRQDRGFYEQYF
d_gene: .; abundance: .; j_gene: TRBJ1-5; v_gene: TRBV28; CDR3nt: TGTGCCAGCAGTATCGGGTACAATCAGCCCCAGCATTTT; CDR3aa: CASSIGYNQPQHF
d_gene: TRBD2; abundance: .; j_gene: TRBJ2-3; v_gene: TRBV5-6; CDR3nt: TGTGCCAGCAGCCATCCAGGGAGGGCAGATACGCAGTATTTT; CDR3aa: CASSHPGRADTQYF
d_gene: .; abundance: .; j_gene: TRBJ2-7; v_gene: TRBV7-2; CDR3nt: TGTGCCAGCAGCCTGGGCGGGCCCTACGAGCAGTACTTC; CDR3aa: CASSLGGPYEQYF
d_gene: .; abundance: .; j_gene: TRBJ1-5; v_gene: TRBV6-6; CDR3nt: TGTGCCAGCAGTCTCCCTTGTGGGGAGGGCAATCAGCCCCAGCATTTT; CDR3aa: CASSLPCGEGNQPQHF
d_gene: TRBD1; abundance: .; j_gene: TRBJ1-2; v_gene: TRBV6-5; CDR3nt: TGTGCCAGCAGGACAGGGGAGGGGTATGGCTACACCTTC; CDR3aa: CASRTGEGYGYTF
d_gene: TRBD1; abundance: .; j_gene: TRBJ1-1; v_gene: TRBV14; CDR3nt: TGTGCCAGCAGCCAAGGCCGACAGGGACGTTATGACACTGAAGCTTTCTTT; CDR3aa: CASSQGRQGRYDTEAFF
d_gene: TRBD1; abundance: .; j_gene: TRBJ2-1; v_gene: TRBV15; CDR3nt: TGTGCCACCAGCAGAGCCCCGGGACAGGGAGTAAGAGAGCAGTTCTTC; CDR3aa: CATSRAPGQGVREQFF
d_gene: TRBD1; abundance: .; j_gene: TRBJ2-6; v_gene: TRBV7-2; CDR3nt: TGTGCCAGCAGCCCTTGGACAGGGTGCAAATCTGGGGCCAACGTCCTGACTTTC; CDR3aa: CASSPWTGCKSGANVLTF
d_gene: .; abundance: .; j_gene: TRBJ1-1; v_gene: TRBV5-1; CDR3nt: TGCGCCAGCAGTCTTCGCAGAGCTAGGCCCTTGAACACTGAAGCTTTCTTT; CDR3aa: CASSLRRARPLNTEAFF
d_gene: .; abundance: .; j_gene: TRBJ1-2; v_gene: TRBV2; CDR3nt: TGTGCCAGCAGGGAGGGACCGTTC; CDR3aa: CASREGPF
d_gene: .; abundance: .; j_gene: TRBJ1-2; v_gene: TRBV4-3; CDR3nt: TGCGCCAGCAGCCAAGATCTTGGCAGGTCCAACTATGGCTACACCTTC; CDR3aa: CASSQDLGRSNYGYTF
d_gene: TRBD2; abundance: .; j_gene: TRBJ2-5; v_gene: TRBV30; CDR3nt: TGTGCCTGGAGTGTAGGAGGACTAGCGGGGGGTCCTCAAGAGACCCAGTACTTC; CDR3aa: CAWSVGGLAGGPQETQYF
d_gene: TRBD1; abundance: .; j_gene: TRBJ1-4; v_gene: TRBV28; CDR3nt: TGTGCCAGCAGTGGAATCGGGACAGGGGAAGAAAAACTGTTTTTT; CDR3aa: CASSGIGTGEEKLFF
d_gene: TRBD1; abundance: .; j_gene: TRBJ2-2; v_gene: TRBV15; CDR3nt: TGTGCCACCAGCAGAGAGAGCGGTGAGACAGGGGGCGTCGGGGAGCTGTTTTTT; CDR3aa: CATSRESGETGGVGELFF
d_gene: .; abundance: .; j_gene: TRBJ2-7; v_gene: TRBV28; CDR3nt: TGTGCCAGCTCCGCCGGGGTCCCGATTATGTTC; CDR3aa: CASSAGVPIMF
d_gene: TRBD1; abundance: once; j_gene: TRBJ2-5; v_gene: TRBV6-5; CDR3nt: TGTGCCAGCAGACGACAGGGGGGGCAAGAGACCCAGTACTTC; CDR3aa: CASRRQGGQETQYF
d_gene: .; abundance: .; j_gene: TRBJ1-4; v_gene: TRBV10-3; CDR3nt: TGTGCCATCAGACGGGGTCTTTTAATCAATGAAAAACTGTTTTTT; CDR3aa: CAIRRGLLINEKLFF
d_gene: TRBD1; abundance: .; j_gene: TRBJ2-3; v_gene: TRBV28; CDR3nt: TGTGCCAGCAGTCGTTGGACAGGGGGCGCCCCAGATACGCAGTATTTT; CDR3aa: CASSRWTGGAPDTQYF
d_gene: TRBD2; abundance: .; j_gene: TRBJ2-2; v_gene: TRBV27; CDR3nt: TGTGCCAGCAGTTTATTAGCGGGGCCCGGGGAGCTGTTTTTT; CDR3aa: CASSLLAGPGELFF
d_gene: TRBD2; abundance: .; j_gene: TRBJ2-3; v_gene: TRBV7-6; CDR3nt: TGTGCCAGCAGCCTTAGCGGGCCGAGATTAGCGGGAGTGACAGATACGCAGTATTTT; CDR3aa: CASSLSGPRLAGVTDTQYF
d_gene: TRBD2; abundance: .; j_gene: TRBJ2-2; v_gene: TRBV10-3; CDR3nt: TGTGCCATCAGGAGAGTAGCGGGGAGGGACACCGGGGAGCTGTTTTTT; CDR3aa: CAIRRVAGRDTGELFF
d_gene: .; abundance: .; j_gene: TRBJ2-5; v_gene: TRBV5-4; CDR3nt: TGTGCCAGCAGCCTCGGGGGATTCCAAGAGACCCAGTACTTC; CDR3aa: CASSLGGFQETQYF